A selection of T cell receptor beta chains follows, all from one sample in a study of T cells in Graves' hyperthyroidism and ophthalmopathy. TCRdb re-derived calls from the multiplex PCR reads in MiXCR, one entry per CDR3 protein. The table records around 270,000 distinct CDR3 sequences, roughly 18% of them present only once. Sequencing was carried out using blood. The source of these receptors is a man between 45 and 60 years old with Graves' ophthalmopathy. CDR3s include the opening cysteine and the closing phenylalanine or tryptophan. The D gene is left open where the match is weak. Size values are once, few and many counts, or a class for expanded clones, and some rows have none.

V gene	J gene	D gene	clone size	CDR3 protein	CDR3 DNA
TRBV4-2	TRBJ2-2	TRBD2	.	CASSQGWLAGIGGTGELFF	TGTGCCAGCAGCCAAGGGTGGCTAGCGGGAATCGGAGGTACCGGGGAGCTGTTTTTT
TRBV20-1	TRBJ2-5	TRBD2	many	CSASGLAGHQETQYF	TGCAGTGCGAGCGGACTAGCGGGCCACCAAGAGACCCAGTACTTC
TRBV28	TRBJ1-4	.	.	CASSPGGRPNEKLFF	TGTGCCAGCAGTCCTGGGGGAAGGCCTAATGAAAAACTGTTTTTT
TRBV24-1	TRBJ2-3	.	few	CATSTGRYTDTQYF	TGTGCCACCAGTACGGGACGGTACACAGATACGCAGTATTTT
TRBV20-1	TRBJ2-3	.	few	CSARDRTDSNTDTQYF	TGCAGTGCTAGAGATCGGACAGACTCTAACACAGATACGCAGTATTTT
TRBV5-6	TRBJ2-7	.	.	CASSSSTLFYEQYF	TGTGCCAGCAGCTCCTCGACCCTTTTCTACGAGCAGTACTTC
TRBV2	TRBJ2-5	.	many	CASSEAIGMETQYF	TGTGCCAGCAGTGAAGCGATAGGAATGGAGACCCAGTACTTC
TRBV6-2/TRBV6-3	TRBJ2-7	.	once	CASTPLQKEYEQYF	TGTGCCAGCACTCCCCTACAAAAAGAGTACGAGCAGTACTTC
TRBV28	TRBJ2-5	.	few	CAKQRGFQETQYF	TGTGCCAAGCAACGGGGTTTCCAAGAGACCCAGTACTTC
TRBV28	TRBJ2-1	.	once	CASPAQGYNEQFF	TGTGCCAGCCCGGCCCAGGGCTACAATGAGCAGTTCTTC
TRBV13	TRBJ2-7	TRBD2	many	CASSMWTSGTYEQYF	TGTGCCAGCAGCATGTGGACTAGCGGAACCTACGAGCAGTACTTC
TRBV9	TRBJ1-2	.	.	CASSVATGKGYTF	TGTGCCAGCAGCGTAGCTACAGGGAAGGGCTACACCTTC
TRBV28	TRBJ1-2	TRBD1	.	CASSSRDRGAPNYGYTF	TGTGCCAGCAGTTCCCGGGACAGGGGCGCCCCCAACTATGGCTACACCTTC
TRBV5-1	TRBJ2-3	.	many	CASSLRTDTQYF	TGCGCCAGCAGCTTACGCACAGATACGCAGTATTTT
TRBV24-1	TRBJ2-3	TRBD2	.	CATLAGGTDTQYF	TGTGCCACTCTAGCGGGAGGTACTGATACGCAGTATTTT
TRBV7-3	TRBJ2-5	.	few	CASSLSPQETQYF	TGTGCCAGCAGCTTAAGTCCCCAAGAGACCCAGTACTTC
TRBV5-1	TRBJ2-7	TRBD1	many	CASSALPGQSLLYEQYF	TGCGCCAGCAGCGCGCTCCCGGGACAGAGTCTTCTCTACGAGCAGTACTTC
TRBV12-3/TRBV12-4	TRBJ2-2	.	.	CASSLIGELFF	TGTGCCAGCAGTTTAATCGGGGAGCTGTTTTTT
TRBV28	TRBJ1-6	.	.	CASSLQPSSYNSPLHF	TGTGCCAGCAGTTTACAACCGAGCTCCTATAATTCACCCCTCCACTTT
TRBV29-1	TRBJ2-3	.	.	CSVLRGDTQYF	TGCAGCGTCTTGAGAGGGGATACGCAGTATTTT
TRBV28	TRBJ1-1	.	many	CASTSLRGLPEAFF	TGTGCCAGCACCTCACTGAGGGGCCTTCCCGAAGCTTTCTTT
TRBV7-9	TRBJ2-1	.	few	CASSLGTPGGGDYNEQFF	TGTGCCAGCAGCTTAGGGACCCCTGGGGGGGGCGACTACAATGAGCAGTTCTTC
TRBV2	TRBJ2-5	TRBD1	.	CASSWRQGLQETQYF	TGTGCCAGCAGTTGGAGACAGGGCCTGCAAGAGACCCAGTACTTC
TRBV7-2	TRBJ1-2	TRBD1	many	CASSSTGRGYGYTF	TGTGCCAGCAGCTCGACAGGGAGAGGCTATGGCTACACCTTC
TRBV6-5	TRBJ2-7	.	many	CASSYSTRGPYEQYF	TGTGCCAGCAGTTACTCGACCCGAGGACCCTACGAGCAGTACTTC
TRBV2	TRBJ2-7	TRBD1	many	CASSGGQGHEQYF	TGTGCCAGCAGTGGGGGACAGGGCCACGAGCAGTACTTC
TRBV7-3	TRBJ2-7	.	many	CASSLGSGPAYEQYF	TGTGCCAGCAGCTTAGGGTCGGGCCCGGCCTACGAGCAGTACTTC
TRBV28	TRBJ2-3	TRBD2	many	CASSLVQEQTSGVEDTQYF	TGTGCCAGCAGTTTAGTACAGGAGCAGACTAGCGGTGTGGAAGATACGCAGTATTTT